This T cell receptor (beta chain) was obtained from a study of blood T cell repertoires in COVID-19. The ends were cut back, 5 bases at V and 3 bases at J, with 9 bases in the middle. Per the germline V gene, CDR1 is SEHNR and CDR2 is FQNEAQ (reference sequence). The CDR3 runs to 13 residues. Authors' analysis steps: Amplifying reference gene primers gave estimates of nucleated cell counts. Generated by immunoSEQ multiplex PCR, the TCRdb table keeps only in-frame clones and is missing some. V and J calls and clone size are copied from that table; D and trimming were computed from the DNA. The profile shows around 250,000 clones, about nine tenths of them singletons. This clone was seen just once.

The chain joins TRBV7-9 to TRBJ2-3; D not certain. This receptor was taken from a woman between 35 and 50 years old who had recovered from COVID-19. Source material: peripheral blood. The CDR3, as DNA: TGTGCCAGCAGCCGCCTAGGAACAGATACGCAGTATTTT. This gives the protein CASSRLGTDTQYF.